This T cell receptor beta chain derives from a study of T cell changes during pregnancy in multiple sclerosis. Data came from immunoSEQ multiplex PCR; TCRdb stores just in-frame clones and leaves some out. The table includes under 100,000 clones, more than 90% detected once. Germline CDR1 is SGHNT and CDR2 is YYREEE (reference sequence). The length of the CDR3 is 14 residues. The V end was cut by 0 bases, the J end by 1 base, with 8 bases between. Sequenced here: peripheral blood, sampled in the second trimester of pregnancy. This chain links TRBV5-4 with TRBJ2-7; D is ambiguous. The sequence was obtained from a female donor with multiple sclerosis, enrolled in a pregnancy study. The CDR3: CASSLVGGSYEQYF. The CDR3 region has the DNA TGTGCCAGCAGCTTGGTTGGCGGATCCTACGAGCAGTACTTC.